The 17 T cell receptor beta chains below were found in one sample sequenced in a study of CDR3 diversity in severe acne. TCRdb redid the calling of the PCR reads with MiXCR, one entry per CDR3 protein. The profile shows 97,000 or so distinct CDR3 sequences, about half of them singletons. The sequenced material came from blood. Every receptor here comes from a male donor with acne.

The chain has TRBV7-3 and TRBJ2-3; 9 bases fit TRBD1. Per the germline V gene, CDR1 is SGHTA and CDR2 is FQGTGA. The CDR3 spans 17 residues. V shed 5 bases, J shed 8 bases, and the junction held 17 bases outside the gene matches. CDR3 residues: CASSLPRRETGGGTQYF. The CDR3 DNA follows: TGTGCCAGCAGCCTACCTAGACGGGAGACAGGGGGGGGTACGCAGTATTTT.

By sample fraction, this clonotype is medium-sized. The chain employs TRBV24-1 and TRBJ2-7; no firm D call. CDR1 and CDR2 (germline): KGHDR, SFDVKD. This CDR3 is 14 amino acids long. V was cut by 5 bases and J by 2 bases, with 12 bases left in between. For the CDR3, the DNA is TGTGCCACCAGTGCCGCACAGAACCCCTACGAGCAGTACTTC. Protein product: CATSAAQNPYEQYF.

V usage is TRBV2 and J usage is TRBJ1-2; TRBD1 agrees at 9 bases. Per germline, CDR1 SNHLY and CDR2 FYNNEI. The junction had 6 bases not matched to a gene; V was cut back by 4 bases and J by 6 bases. This CDR3 contains 14 residues. The CDR3 nucleotides read TGTGCCAGCAGTGCCGCTACAGGGGGCCATGGCTACACCTTC. Protein product: CASSAATGGHGYTF.

V and J are TRBV19 and TRBJ2-6; D is possibly TRBD1 (5 bases). The CDR3 sequence is 17 residues long. Trimming left V 7 bases short and J 0 bases short, with 16 bases between. Germline CDR1 reads LNHDA; CDR2 reads SQIVND (reference sequence). In DNA form, the CDR3 reads TGTGCCAGTACCCCGAGGCAGGGTTACTCTGGGGCCAACGTCCTGACTTTC. Its protein product is CASTPRQGYSGANVLTF.

A word on this clonotype: The junction and the germline gene differ at one end; a read error may be behind it. The V gene is TRBV4-1, the J gene TRBJ1-1; TRBD1 is a possible D gene (6 bases). The CDR3 is 14 residues long. Per germline, CDR1 MGHRA and CDR2 YSYEKL. The CDR3 spells CACSLPTGGTEAFF. The CDR3 DNA reads as TGCGCCTGCAGCCTACCGACAGGTGGCACTGAGGCTTTCTTT.

The chain combines TRBV10-3 with TRBJ2-7; D remains unclear. Germline loops: CDR1 ENHRY, CDR2 SYGVKD. The ends were cut back, 10 bases at V and 0 bases at J, with 16 bases in the middle. The CDR3 is 14 amino acids. CDR3 DNA: TGTGCCAGCAGCCAAGATGTCTACTCCTACGAGCAGTACTTC. Its translation: CASSQDVYSYEQYF.

This clonotype occurred many times. The J gene is TRBJ2-1, the V gene TRBV12-3 or TRBV12-4; no reliable D call. V was clipped by 2 bases and J by 3 bases, with 11 bases between them. The length of the CDR3 is 15 residues. The CDR3 DNA reads TGTGCCAGCAGTTTAACACAATCGGGCTACAATGAGCAGTTCTTC. It translates to CASSLTQSGYNEQFF.

V usage is TRBV11-3 and J usage is TRBJ2-5, with D possibly matching TRBD1 (6 bases). Trimming shortened V by 2 bases and J by 1 base, and 11 bases separated the two germline ends. The CDR3 spans 15 residues. CDR1 is SGHNT and CDR2 is YENEEA in the germline V gene. DNA of the CDR3: TGTGCCAGCAGCTTAAGGGGACACCTCCAAGAGACCCAGTACTTC. Its translation is CASSLRGHLQETQYF.

V gene TRBV6-1 combines with J gene TRBJ2-2, with TRBD1 identical over 9 bases. Germline trimming cut 3 bases from V and 5 bases from J; bases unmatched to any gene: 7. CDR1 is MNHNS, CDR2 SASEGT, per germline. The CDR3 runs 16 residues. CDR3 nucleotide sequence: TGTGCCAGCAGTGACGGACAGGGGTGGCGAACCGGGGAGCTGTTTTTT. Translating gives CASSDGQGWRTGELFF.

This CDR3 is CASSQDRGLGDTQYF. The DNA of the CDR3 is TGCGCCAGCAGCCAAGATCGAGGGTTGGGAGATACGCAGTATTTT. This chain connects TRBV4-3 to TRBJ2-3, with a possible D match to TRBD2 (5 bases). The germline CDR1 and CDR2 sequences are LGHNA and YSLEER. The CDR3 covers 15 residues. V was trimmed by 0 bases and J by 5 bases, leaving 12 bases between them.

The chain couples TRBV6-2 or TRBV6-3 to TRBJ2-2, with D tentatively TRBD1 (6 bases). CDR1 and CDR2 (germline): MNHEY, SVGEGT. V lost 0 bases to trimming and J lost 4 bases, with 6 bases between them. This CDR3 spans 14 amino acids. DNA of the CDR3: TGTGCCAGCAGTTACTCGGACAGCACCGGGGAGCTGTTTTTT. This gives the protein CASSYSDSTGELFF.

The sample holds one count of this clonotype. V and J are TRBV7-2 and TRBJ1-1, with TRBD1 identical over 8 bases. Germline CDR1 SGHTA, CDR2 FQGNSA. V shed 5 bases and J 0 bases; nucleotides not matched to a gene: 11. The length of the CDR3 is 17 residues. Here the CDR3 reads CASSNRGTGTMNTEAFF. In DNA, the CDR3 is TGTGCCAGCAGCAACCGAGGGACAGGTACGATGAACACTGAAGCTTTCTTT.

This clonotype was recorded many times. The chain recombines TRBV7-8 with TRBJ2-7, with unresolved D. Germline loops: CDR1 SGHVS, CDR2 FQNEAQ. V lost 1 base and J 0 bases, leaving 7 bases between the germline ends. The CDR3 covers 14 residues. The CDR3 DNA is TGTGCCAGCAGCTTAGGAAGGGCCTCCTACGAGCAGTACTTC. Encoded protein: CASSLGRASYEQYF.

This clonotype appeared many times. The chain joins TRBV5-1 to TRBJ2-5; D not certain. Between the trimmed V and J ends, which lost 4 bases and 4 bases, there was a span of 11 bases. The germline CDR1 and CDR2 sequences are SGHRS and YFSETQ. This CDR3 is 13 amino acids long. The CDR3 spells CASSRWGRETQYF. The CDR3 DNA is TGCGCCAGCAGCCGATGGGGTAGAGAGACCCAGTACTTC.

The chain carries TRBV12-3 or TRBV12-4 and TRBJ1-1; 7 bases are a match to TRBD1. With 4 bases clipped from V and 4 bases from J, the junction kept 6 bases outside the gene matches. The CDR3 is 14 amino acids. CDR3 sequence reads: CASSWVTGSTEAFF. The DNA of the CDR3 is TGTGCCAGCAGTTGGGTGACAGGGAGCACTGAAGCTTTCTTT.

The chain joins TRBV9 to TRBJ1-5; no definite D call. Germline V gene lookup returns CDR1 SGDLS and CDR2 YYNGEE. This CDR3 has 16 residues. V dropped 4 bases and J dropped 14 bases, with 28 bases sitting between them. CDR3 protein: CASSSGLAGGPGHEHF. In DNA form, the CDR3 reads TGTGCCAGCAGCTCCGGACTAGCGGGAGGGCCAGGCCACGAGCATTTT. The whole variable domain, filled in from reference TRBV9 and TRBJ1-5, reads DSGVTQTPKHLITATGQRVTLRCSPRSGDLSVYWYQQSLDQGLQFLIQYYNGEERAKGNILERFSAQQFPDLHSELNLSSLELGDSALYFCASSSGLAGGPGHEHFGDGTRLSIL.

This chain joins TRBV7-9 and TRBJ1-5; D is undetermined. V lost 1 base and J lost 6, with 10 bases in between. The CDR3 loop spans 14 amino acids. In germline, CDR1 is SEHNR, CDR2 FQNEAQ (reference sequence). This chain's CDR3 is CASSLVDAAQPQHF. CDR3 DNA: TGTGCCAGCAGCTTAGTAGACGCGGCTCAGCCCCAGCATTTT.